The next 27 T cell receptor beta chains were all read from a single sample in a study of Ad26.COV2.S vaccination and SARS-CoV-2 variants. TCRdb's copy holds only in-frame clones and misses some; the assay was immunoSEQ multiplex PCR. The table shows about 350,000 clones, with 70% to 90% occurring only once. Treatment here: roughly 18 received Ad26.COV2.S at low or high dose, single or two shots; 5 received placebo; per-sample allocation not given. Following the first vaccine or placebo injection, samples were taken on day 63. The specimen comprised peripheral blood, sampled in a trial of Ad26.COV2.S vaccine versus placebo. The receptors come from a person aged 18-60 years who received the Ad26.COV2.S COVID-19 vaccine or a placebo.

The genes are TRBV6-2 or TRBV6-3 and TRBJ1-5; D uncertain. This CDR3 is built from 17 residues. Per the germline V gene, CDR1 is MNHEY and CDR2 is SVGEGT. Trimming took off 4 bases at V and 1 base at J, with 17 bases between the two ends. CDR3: CASSSSTKPRSNQPQHF. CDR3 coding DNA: TGTGCCAGCAGTTCCTCGACGAAACCCAGGAGCAATCAGCCCCAGCATTTT.

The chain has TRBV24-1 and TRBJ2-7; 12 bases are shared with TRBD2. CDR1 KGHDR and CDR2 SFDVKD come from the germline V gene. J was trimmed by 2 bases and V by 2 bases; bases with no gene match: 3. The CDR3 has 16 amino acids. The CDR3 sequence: CATSDSTSGRPYEQYF. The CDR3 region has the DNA TGTGCCACCAGTGATTCGACTAGCGGGAGACCCTACGAGCAGTACTTC.

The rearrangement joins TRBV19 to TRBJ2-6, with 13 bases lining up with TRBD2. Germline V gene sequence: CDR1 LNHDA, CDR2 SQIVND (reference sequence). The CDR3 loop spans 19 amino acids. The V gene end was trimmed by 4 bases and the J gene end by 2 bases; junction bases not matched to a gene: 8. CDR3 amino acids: CASSNMTSGGLAGANVLTF. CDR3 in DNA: TGTGCCAGTAGTAATATGACTAGCGGGGGGTTGGCTGGGGCCAACGTCCTGACTTTC.

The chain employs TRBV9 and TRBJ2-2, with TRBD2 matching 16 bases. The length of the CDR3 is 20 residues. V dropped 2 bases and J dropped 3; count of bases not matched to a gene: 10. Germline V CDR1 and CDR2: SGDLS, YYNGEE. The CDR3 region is CASSVAIPGLAGGYTGELFF. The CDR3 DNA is TGTGCCAGCAGCGTCGCAATACCGGGACTAGCGGGGGGGTACACCGGGGAGCTGTTTTTT.

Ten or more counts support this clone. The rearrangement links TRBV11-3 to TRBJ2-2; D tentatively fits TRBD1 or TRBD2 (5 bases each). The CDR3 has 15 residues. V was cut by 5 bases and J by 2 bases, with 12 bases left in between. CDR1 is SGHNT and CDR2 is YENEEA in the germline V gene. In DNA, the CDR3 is TGTGCCAGCAGCCCGATGAGGGGCAACACCGGGGAGCTGTTTTTT. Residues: CASSPMRGNTGELFF.

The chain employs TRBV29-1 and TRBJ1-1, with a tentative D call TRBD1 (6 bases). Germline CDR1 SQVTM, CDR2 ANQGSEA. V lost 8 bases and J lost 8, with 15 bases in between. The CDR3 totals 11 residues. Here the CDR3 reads CSPGGAHEAFF. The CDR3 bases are TGCAGCCCGGGGGGGGCCCACGAAGCTTTCTTT.

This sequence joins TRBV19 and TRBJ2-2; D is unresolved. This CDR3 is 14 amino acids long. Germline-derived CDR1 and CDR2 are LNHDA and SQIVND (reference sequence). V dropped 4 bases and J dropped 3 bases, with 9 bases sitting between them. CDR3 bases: TGTGCCAGTAGTACCCCCCGACACACCGGGGAGCTGTTTTTT. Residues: CASSTPRHTGELFF.

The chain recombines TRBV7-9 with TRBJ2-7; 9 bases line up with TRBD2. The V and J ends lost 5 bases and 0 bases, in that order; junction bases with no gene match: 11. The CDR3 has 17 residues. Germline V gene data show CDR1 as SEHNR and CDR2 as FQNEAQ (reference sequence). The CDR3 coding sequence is TGTGCCAGCAGCAGTCTCGCGGGGGGGTTTGGCTCCTACGAGCAGTACTTC. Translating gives CASSSLAGGFGSYEQYF. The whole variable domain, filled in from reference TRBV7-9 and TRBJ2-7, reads DTGVSQNPRHKITKRGQNVTFRCDPISEHNRLYWYRQTLGQGPEFLTYFQNEAQLEKSRLLSDRFSAERPKGSFSTLEIQRTEQGDSAMYLCASSSLAGGFGSYEQYFGPGTRLTVT.

The CDR3 sequence: CASSVRGNTGELFF. CDR3 nucleotides: TGTGCCAGCAGTGTCAGGGGTAACACCGGGGAGCTGTTTTTT. V usage is TRBV6-4 and J usage is TRBJ2-2; TRBD1 might be the D (6 bases). The CDR3 runs to 14 residues. Trimming took 4 bases from V and 2 from J, leaving 8 bases between them. CDR1 is MRHNA and CDR2 is SNTAGT in the germline V gene.

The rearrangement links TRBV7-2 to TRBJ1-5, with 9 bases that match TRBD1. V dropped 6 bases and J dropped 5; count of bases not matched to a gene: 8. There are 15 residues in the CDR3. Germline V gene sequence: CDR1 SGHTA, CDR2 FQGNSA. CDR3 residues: CASSPPGTGYQPQHF. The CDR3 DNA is TGTGCCAGCAGTCCCCCCGGGACAGGGTATCAGCCCCAGCATTTT.

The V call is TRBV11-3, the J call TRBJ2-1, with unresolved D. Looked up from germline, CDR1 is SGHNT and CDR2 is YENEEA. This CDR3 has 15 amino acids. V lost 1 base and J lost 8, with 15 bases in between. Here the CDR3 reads CASSLGVSGSDEQFF. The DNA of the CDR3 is TGTGCCAGCAGCTTAGGGGTGAGTGGCTCCGATGAGCAGTTCTTC.

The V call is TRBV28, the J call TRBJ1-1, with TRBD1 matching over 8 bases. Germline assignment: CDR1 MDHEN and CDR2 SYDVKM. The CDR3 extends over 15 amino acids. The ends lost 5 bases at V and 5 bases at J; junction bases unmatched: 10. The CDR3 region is CASSILQGAGTEAFF. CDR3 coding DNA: TGTGCCAGCAGTATACTTCAGGGGGCGGGGACTGAAGCTTTCTTT.

CDR3 nucleotide sequence: TGTGCCAGCAGTTTAAGAGCGGGTTACAATGAGCAGTTCTTC. This translates into CASSLRAGYNEQFF. This chain links TRBV27 with TRBJ2-1; perhaps TRBD2 as D (6 bases). V gave up 2 bases and J gave up 4 bases, with 9 bases separating them. This CDR3 comprises 14 residues. Per germline, CDR1 MNHEY and CDR2 SMNVEV (reference sequence).

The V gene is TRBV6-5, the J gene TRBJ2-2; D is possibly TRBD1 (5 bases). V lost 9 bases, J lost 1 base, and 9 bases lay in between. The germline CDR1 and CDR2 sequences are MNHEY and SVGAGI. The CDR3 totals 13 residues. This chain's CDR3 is CASPTGNTGELFF. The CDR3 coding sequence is TGTGCCAGTCCAACAGGGAACACCGGGGAGCTGTTTTTT.

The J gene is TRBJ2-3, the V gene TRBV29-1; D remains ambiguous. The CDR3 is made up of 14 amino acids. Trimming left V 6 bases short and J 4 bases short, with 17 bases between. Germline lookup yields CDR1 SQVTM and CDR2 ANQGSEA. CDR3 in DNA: TGCAGCGTCTCTTCGGACGTAGTGGCAGATACGCAGTATTTT. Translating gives CSVSSDVVADTQYF.

DNA of the CDR3: TGTGCCAGCAGTGATACAATGGATACGCAGTATTTT. It specifies CASSDTMDTQYF. This chain connects TRBV12-3 or TRBV12-4 to TRBJ2-3; D uncertain. The CDR3 is 12 residues long. V lost 5 bases, J lost 6 bases, and 9 bases lay in between.

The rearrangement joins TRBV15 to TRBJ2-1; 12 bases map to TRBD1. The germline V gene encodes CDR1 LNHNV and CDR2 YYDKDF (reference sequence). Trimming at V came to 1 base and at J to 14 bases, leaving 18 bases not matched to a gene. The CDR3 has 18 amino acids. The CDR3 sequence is CATSRAGTGGQGAFQEFF. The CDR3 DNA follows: TGTGCCACCAGCAGAGCCGGCACGGGGGGACAGGGGGCTTTCCAGGAGTTCTTC.

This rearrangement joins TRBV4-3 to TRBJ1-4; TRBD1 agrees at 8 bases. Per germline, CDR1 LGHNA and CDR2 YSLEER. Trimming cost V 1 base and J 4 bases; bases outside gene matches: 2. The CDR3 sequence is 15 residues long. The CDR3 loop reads CASSQGTGSNEKLFF. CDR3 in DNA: TGCGCCAGCAGCCAAGGGACAGGGAGTAATGAAAAACTGTTTTTT.

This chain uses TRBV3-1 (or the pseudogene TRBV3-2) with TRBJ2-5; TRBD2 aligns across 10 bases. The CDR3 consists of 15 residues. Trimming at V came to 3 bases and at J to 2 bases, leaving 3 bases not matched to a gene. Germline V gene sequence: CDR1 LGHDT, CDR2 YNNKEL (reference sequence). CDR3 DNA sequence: TGTGCCAGCAGCCATGCTAGCGGGGGACAAGAGACCCAGTACTTC. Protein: CASSHASGGQETQYF.

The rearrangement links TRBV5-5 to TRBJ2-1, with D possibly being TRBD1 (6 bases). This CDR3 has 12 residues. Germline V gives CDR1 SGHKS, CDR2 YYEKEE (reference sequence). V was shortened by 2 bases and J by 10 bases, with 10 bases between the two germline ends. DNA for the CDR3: TGTGCCAGCAGCTTTACAGGGTCCGAGCAGTTCTTC. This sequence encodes CASSFTGSEQFF.

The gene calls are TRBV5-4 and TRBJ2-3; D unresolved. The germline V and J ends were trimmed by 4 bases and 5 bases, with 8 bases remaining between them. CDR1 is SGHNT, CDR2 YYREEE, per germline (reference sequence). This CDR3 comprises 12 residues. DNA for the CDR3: TGTGCCAGCAGCCCCTTGGGAGATACGCAGTATTTT. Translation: CASSPLGDTQYF.

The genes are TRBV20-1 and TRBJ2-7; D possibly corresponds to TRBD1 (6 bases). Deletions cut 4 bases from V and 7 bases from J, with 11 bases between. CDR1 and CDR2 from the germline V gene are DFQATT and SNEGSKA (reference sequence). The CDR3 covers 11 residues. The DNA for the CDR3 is TGCAGTGCTACCGGGACATGGGAGCAGTACTTC. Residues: CSATGTWEQYF.

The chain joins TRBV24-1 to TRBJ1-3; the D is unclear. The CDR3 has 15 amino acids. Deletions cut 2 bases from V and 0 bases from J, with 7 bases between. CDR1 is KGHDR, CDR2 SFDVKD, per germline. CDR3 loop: CATSDSGYSGNTIYF. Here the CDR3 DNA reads TGTGCCACCAGTGATTCCGGCTACTCTGGAAACACCATATATTTT.

CDR3 nucleotides: TGCGCCAGCAGCCAAGCGGGGGGGCCAATTGAGCAGTTCTTC. Translating it yields CASSQAGGPIEQFF. The chain combines TRBV4-1 with TRBJ2-1, with 8 bases lining up with TRBD2. There are 14 residues in the CDR3. CDR1 MGHRA and CDR2 YSYEKL come from the germline V gene. Trimming took 1 base from V and 9 from J; bases not matched to a gene: 5.

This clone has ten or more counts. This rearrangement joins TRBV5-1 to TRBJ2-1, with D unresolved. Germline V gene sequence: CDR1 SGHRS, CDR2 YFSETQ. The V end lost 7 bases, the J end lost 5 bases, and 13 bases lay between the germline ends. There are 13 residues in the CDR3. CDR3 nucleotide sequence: TGCGCCAGCCGGGTAGGAGCGAACAATGAGCAGTTCTTC. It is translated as CASRVGANNEQFF.

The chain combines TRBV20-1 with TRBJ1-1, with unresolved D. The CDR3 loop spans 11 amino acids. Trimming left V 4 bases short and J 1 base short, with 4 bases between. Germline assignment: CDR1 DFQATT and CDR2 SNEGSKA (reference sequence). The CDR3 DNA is TGCAGTGCTATGCGGAACACTGAAGCTTTCTTT. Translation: CSAMRNTEAFF.

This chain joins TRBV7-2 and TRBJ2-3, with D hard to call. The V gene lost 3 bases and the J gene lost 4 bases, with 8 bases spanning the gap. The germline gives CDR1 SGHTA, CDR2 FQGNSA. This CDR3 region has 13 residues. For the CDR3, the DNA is TGTGCCAGCAGCTTTCGTGACCCAGATACGCAGTATTTT. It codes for CASSFRDPDTQYF.